The 23 T cell receptor beta chains reported below all come from one sample, sequenced in a study of cytomegalovirus exposure and HLA in healthy donors. PCR used 60 Vbeta primers and 13 Jbeta primers. TCRdb keeps only in-frame clones here, not all; method: immunoSEQ multiplex PCR. The data contain roughly 170,000 clones, 77% of them seen just once; the ten biggest clones take up 1.5% to 2%. Sequenced input: PBMCs. These TCRs come from a woman between 25 and 40 years old in good health and CMV-seronegative.

In its sample, this clone was seen a few times. This chain links TRBV27 with TRBJ1-2; tentative D call: TRBD1 (6 bases). In germline, CDR1 is MNHEY, CDR2 SMNVEV (reference sequence). V gave up 3 bases and J gave up 6 bases, with 20 bases separating them. This CDR3 has 16 residues. For the CDR3, the DNA is TGTGCCAGCAGTTTTCTGGGGGCTGTAAGCTATAATGGCTACACCTTC. Its translation is CASSFLGAVSYNGYTF.

The chain employs TRBV9 and TRBJ1-2; D call uncertain. The ends were cut back, 3 bases at V and 0 bases at J, with 18 bases in the middle. CDR1 is SGDLS, CDR2 YYNGEE, per germline. The CDR3 runs 17 residues. DNA of the CDR3: TGTGCCAGCAGCGCCAGCTGGTGGGCAGATTCTAACTATGGCTACACCTTC. Encoded protein: CASSASWWADSNYGYTF.

The genes are TRBV19 and TRBJ1-1, with 9 bases lining up with TRBD1. The V and J ends lost 9 bases and 2 bases, in that order; junction bases with no gene match: 16. This CDR3 spans 17 amino acids. CDR1 LNHDA and CDR2 SQIVND come from the germline V gene (reference sequence). In nucleotides, the CDR3 is TGTGCCAGCCACATATCCCGGACAGGGGAATTCAACACTGAAGCTTTCTTT. The encoded protein is CASHISRTGEFNTEAFF.

V and J are TRBV19 and TRBJ2-3; the D gene is possibly TRBD2 (6 bases). This CDR3 is built from 15 residues. V lost 4 bases, J lost 1 base, and 12 bases lay in between. Per germline, CDR1 LNHDA and CDR2 SQIVND (reference sequence). The CDR3 here is CASSSRVAGTDTQYF. The DNA for the CDR3 is TGTGCCAGTAGTAGCCGGGTAGCGGGCACAGATACGCAGTATTTT.

The V gene is TRBV5-1, the J gene TRBJ1-2; tentative D call: TRBD1 (6 bases). The CDR3 loop spans 15 amino acids. Germline lookup yields CDR1 SGHRS and CDR2 YFSETQ. V gave up 3 bases and J gave up 0 bases, with 12 bases separating them. The CDR3, as DNA: TGCGCCAGCAGCTCGGGGGGGGGCTCTAACTATGGCTACACCTTC. As protein: CASSSGGGSNYGYTF.

The chain uses TRBV30 and TRBJ2-3; D possibly corresponds to TRBD2 (6 bases). The germline V gene encodes CDR1 GTSNPN and CDR2 SVGIG (reference sequence). The V end lost 2 bases, the J end lost 4 bases, and 13 bases lay between the germline ends. The CDR3 totals 14 residues. This CDR3 is CAWSLDTGADTQYF. For the CDR3, the DNA is TGTGCCTGGAGTTTGGACACGGGGGCAGATACGCAGTATTTT.

The rearrangement links TRBV7-9 to TRBJ2-2; D uncertain. V was clipped by 5 bases and J by 1 base, with 5 bases between them. This CDR3 is 13 amino acids long. Germline CDR1 and CDR2: SEHNR and FQNEAQ (reference sequence). In DNA, the CDR3 is TGTGCCAGCAGCGGCCAGAACACCGGGGAGCTGTTTTTT. Translated, it gives CASSGQNTGELFF.

The chain has TRBV19 and TRBJ2-7; 10 bases agree with TRBD2. The germline V gene has CDR1 LNHDA and CDR2 SQIVND (reference sequence). With 3 bases clipped from V and 1 base from J, the junction kept 12 bases outside the gene matches. This CDR3 spans 18 amino acids. Here the CDR3 DNA reads TGTGCCAGTAGTATTCCTGTGGCTAGCGGGAGAGAATCCTACGAGCAGTACTTC. It specifies CASSIPVASGRESYEQYF. Complete variable domain (other parts from reference TRBV19 and TRBJ2-7): DGGITQSPKYLFRKEGQNVTLSCEQNLNHDAMYWYRQDPGQGLRLIYYSQIVNDFQKGDIAEGYSVSREKKESFPLTVTSAQKNPTAFYLCASSIPVASGRESYEQYFGPGTRLTVT.

The chain employs TRBV4-1 and TRBJ2-7, with TRBD2 matching over 12 bases. The ends lost 1 base at V and 5 bases at J; junction bases unmatched: 6. In germline, CDR1 is MGHRA, CDR2 YSYEKL. The CDR3 has 16 residues. DNA for the CDR3: TGCGCCAGCAGCCAAGCCCAGACTAGCGGGAGCCACGAGCAGTACTTC. It yields the protein CASSQAQTSGSHEQYF.

In regard to this clone: Additional DNA sequences in this sample encode the identical CDR3. The chain combines TRBV5-1 with TRBJ2-5; maybe TRBD2 (5 bases). Germline V gene sequence: CDR1 SGHRS, CDR2 YFSETQ. V lost 0 bases, J lost 5 bases, and 11 bases lay in between. The CDR3 runs to 14 residues. CDR3 protein: CASSLAVGGETQYF. The CDR3 DNA reads TGCGCCAGCAGCTTGGCCGTTGGAGGTGAGACCCAGTACTTC.

V is TRBV9 and J is TRBJ2-1; no reliable D call. V lost 1 base to trimming and J lost 8 bases, with 13 bases between them. Germline values: CDR1 SGDLS, CDR2 YYNGEE. The length of the CDR3 is 14 residues. This CDR3 is CASSVSGRLDEQFF. In nucleotides, the CDR3 is TGTGCCAGCAGCGTAAGTGGTCGCCTAGATGAGCAGTTCTTC.

The chain combines TRBV2 with TRBJ2-2; TRBD2 matches at 7 bases. V lost 1 base and J lost 6; bases outside the gene matches: 8. In germline, CDR1 is SNHLY, CDR2 FYNNEI. CDR3 length equals 16 residues. CDR3 sequence (DNA): TGTGCCAGCAGTGAAGTGGGAGGGCGGTGGGCCGGGGAGCTGTTTTTT. Protein: CASSEVGGRWAGELFF.

The J gene is TRBJ1-2, the V gene TRBV5-4, with D unresolved. Germline-derived CDR1 and CDR2 are SGHNT and YYREEE (reference sequence). This CDR3 is 11 amino acids long. The germline V and J ends were trimmed by 4 bases and 3 bases, with 4 bases remaining between them. Written as DNA, the CDR3 is TGTGCCAGCAGCACGGACTATGGCTACACCTTC. It encodes CASSTDYGYTF.

V gene TRBV28 combines with J gene TRBJ1-1, with 8 bases aligning to TRBD1. This CDR3 spans 16 amino acids. CDR1 MDHEN and CDR2 SYDVKM come from the germline V gene. The J segment lost 6 bases and the V segment lost 5 bases, leaving 14 bases of the junction unmatched. The DNA for the CDR3 is TGTGCCAGCAGTCGGGGCCCCACAGGGGGAAAGGCTGAAGCTTTCTTT. Protein product: CASSRGPTGGKAEAFF.

The chain combines TRBV6-1 with TRBJ1-2; no clear D gene. With 0 bases removed from V and 4 bases from J, the gap between germline ends came to 15 bases. Germline values: CDR1 MNHNS, CDR2 SASEGT. The CDR3 extends over 16 amino acids. CDR3 coding DNA: TGTGCCAGCAGTGAAGCGGCTAGGCAGCTCTTCTATGGCTACACCTTC. Protein: CASSEAARQLFYGYTF.

In its sample, this clone was seen a few times. The rearrangement links TRBV12-5 to TRBJ1-4; D gene unclear. In germline, CDR1 is LGHNT, CDR2 FRNRAP. Between the trimmed V and J ends, which lost 6 bases and 5 bases, there was a span of 4 bases. The CDR3 sequence is 11 residues long. The CDR3 nucleotides read TGTGCTAGTGGCAGGAATGAAAAACTGTTTTTT. Protein product: CASGRNEKLFF.

This clone appeared a few times. This rearrangement joins TRBV5-6 to TRBJ1-2, with D uncertain. CDR3 length equals 15 residues. V was shortened by 0 bases and J by 3 bases, with 12 bases between the two germline ends. CDR1 is SGHDT, CDR2 YYEEEE, per germline. This CDR3 reads CASSLAAGGYYGYTF. The CDR3 nucleotides are TGTGCCAGCAGCTTGGCCGCGGGAGGGTACTATGGCTACACCTTC.

This chain links TRBV6-5 with TRBJ1-2; D is uncertain. Germline lookup yields CDR1 MNHEY and CDR2 SVGAGI. The CDR3 has 12 amino acids. V was shortened by 8 bases and J by 3 bases, with 10 bases between the two germline ends. This CDR3 is CASQSGDYGYTF. The CDR3 DNA reads TGTGCCAGCCAAAGCGGGGACTATGGCTACACCTTC.

J is TRBJ1-5 and V is TRBV7-2; D uncertain. The V end lost 1 base, the J end lost 1 base, and 8 bases lay between the germline ends. Germline CDR1 SGHTA, CDR2 FQGNSA. The CDR3 is made up of 15 amino acids. CDR3 in DNA: TGTGCCAGCAGCTTAGAACCTCAGAGCAATCAGCCCCAGCATTTT. Encoded protein: CASSLEPQSNQPQHF.

The chain has TRBV4-3 and TRBJ1-3; perhaps TRBD1 as D (5 bases). Between the trimmed V and J ends, which lost 4 bases and 2 bases, there was a span of 15 bases. The germline gives CDR1 LGHNA, CDR2 YSLEER. The length of the CDR3 is 16 residues. The CDR3 DNA is TGCGCCAGCAGCCGGACACATGAGATTCCTGGAAACACCATATATTTT. This codes for CASSRTHEIPGNTIYF.

The V gene is TRBV7-2, the J gene TRBJ2-5; no definite D call. With the DNA end fitting TRBJ2-7 better, the J assignment may be wrong. This CDR3 spans 15 amino acids. CDR1 SGHTA and CDR2 FQGNSA come from the germline V gene. CDR3 amino acids: CASSLSRPQTYEQYF. CDR3 in DNA: TGTGCCAGCAGCTTATCTAGGCCACAAACCTACGAGCAGTACTTC.

The V gene is TRBV7-3, the J gene TRBJ2-2; 11 nucleotides match TRBD2. V gave up 4 bases and J gave up 8 bases; unmatched junction bases: 3. Per the germline V gene, CDR1 is SGHTA and CDR2 is FQGTGA. The CDR3 is 14 amino acids. CDR3 sequence: CASSSRTSGGELFF. DNA of the CDR3: TGTGCCAGCAGCTCCCGGACTAGCGGGGGGGAGCTGTTTTTT.

The rearrangement uses TRBV6-1 and TRBJ1-2, with no clear D. V was trimmed by 2 bases and J by 3 bases, leaving 10 bases between them. CDR1 and CDR2 (germline): MNHNS, SASEGT. This CDR3 region has 14 residues. CDR3: CASSEIQRDYGYTF. CDR3 DNA: TGTGCCAGCAGTGAAATCCAACGGGACTATGGCTACACCTTC.